This T cell receptor beta chain was captured in a study of blood T cell repertoires in COVID-19. There are a few counts of this clone. Additional DNA sequences in this sample encode the identical CDR3. Generated by immunoSEQ multiplex PCR, the TCRdb table keeps only in-frame clones and is missing some. The table records some 310,000 clones, roughly 91% of them present only once. J was trimmed by 2 bases and V by 3 bases; bases with no gene match: 2. This CDR3 has 14 residues. Germline V gene sequence: CDR1 KGHSH, CDR2 LQKENI. Sequenced sample: peripheral blood. This sequence joins TRBV18 and TRBJ2-7; TRBD1 agrees at 9 bases. This sequence was found in a man aged 45-65 years with active or convalescent COVID-19. CDR3 in DNA: TGTGCCAGCTCACCGGGACAGGGTCCCTACGAGCAGTACTTC. Its protein product is CASSPGQGPYEQYF.